This T cell receptor (beta chain) was profiled in a study of blood T cell repertoires in COVID-19. Sequencing was performed with immunoSEQ multiplex PCR; in TCRdb, only in-frame clones are kept and a portion is missing. Of fewer than 400,000 clones listed, 80% to 90% are singletons. CDR1 and CDR2 (germline): MNHEY, SVGAGI. The CDR3 consists of 14 residues. V lost 7 bases and J lost 0, with 12 bases in between. The receptor's source is a man aged 25 to 40 who had recovered from COVID-19. Sample: PBMCs or T cells enriched from blood (not recorded which). The chain is built from TRBV6-5 and TRBJ1-1; D is ambiguous. The DNA of the CDR3 is TGTGCCAGCACCCAAATTAGTGTGAACACTGAAGCTTTCTTT. Its translation: CASTQISVNTEAFF.